This T cell receptor beta chain was documented in a study of CD8+ T cells in alopecia areata. Notes on the study in general: Across lesional scalp, and particularly alopecia totalis/universalis, clonality surpassed that of normal scalp.

This clone showed up just a few times. No antigen is known for it. The CDR3 loop spans 11 amino acids. Germline CDR1 is MNHEY and CDR2 is SVGAGI. Deletions cut 10 bases from V and 4 bases from J, with 11 bases between. Once RNA had been extracted, it was reverse transcribed into cDNA to act as the sequencing template. Here immunoSEQ multiplex PCR was the method, and the copy in TCRdb shows in-frame clones only, minus some. The sample has some 150,000 clones, about 66% seen once; the top ten hold over 10%. The source was CD8+ T cells sorted from blood, collected at week 0. This TCR was sampled from a human donor with alopecia areata. The chain links TRBV6-5 to TRBJ2-7, with unresolved D. CDR3 sequence (DNA): TGTGCCACGTTAGTGGGGTACGAGCAGTACTTC. This translates into CATLVGYEQYF.